This TCR beta chain appears in the sequencing data of a study of T cells of healthy individuals. TCRdb recomputed calls from the 5' RACE reads with MiXCR, one row per CDR3 protein. The repertoire holds 41,000 or so distinct CDR3 sequences, with 4% to 5.5% as singletons. The clonotype comes from a human donor in good health.

The CDR3 DNA follows: TGTGCCAGCAGTTCCTTACGCAGGGAGCTGTTTTTT. Amino acids: CASSSLRRELFF. The rearrangement links TRBV12-3 or TRBV12-4 to TRBJ2-2; D not resolved. V lost 4 bases and J lost 9, with 9 bases in between. The CDR3 is 12 amino acids.